This TCR beta chain comes out of a study of radiotherapy plus CTLA-4 blockade in lung cancer. About the study: Around 18% of enrolled patients responded objectively, and over 30% had disease control. Overall study findings and caveats: Reported findings show early blood T cell clone dynamics, with interferon-beta, best predicted response. Peripheral blood showed expansion of tumor-derived TCR clones after radiotherapy and ipilimumab.

On this clone itself: The antigen remains undetermined.

The germline gives CDR1 LNHDA, CDR2 SQIVND (reference sequence). The CDR3 is 14 residues long. The junction had 9 bases not matched to a gene; V was cut back by 8 bases and J by 9 bases. Some clones are missing from TCRdb's copy, which holds only in-frame ones; the method was immunoSEQ multiplex PCR. Altogether 56,000 or so clones are present, approximately 79% being singletons, with the ten largest covering approximately 16%. Ipilimumab CTLA-4 blockade and focal radiation were given to patients with chemo-refractory metastatic non-small-cell lung cancer. Sequencing used peripheral blood, obtained from a patient treated with radiotherapy plus ipilimumab. The receptor comes from a human donor with non-small cell lung cancer who had a complete response to radiotherapy plus ipilimumab. The chain combines TRBV19 with TRBJ2-2; 10 bases match TRBD1. The CDR3 loop reads CASGGQGVGRELFF. CDR3 in DNA: TGTGCCAGTGGTGGACAGGGGGTAGGCCGGGAGCTGTTTTTT.